This entry features one T cell receptor (beta chain) sequence. Its antigen is currently not known. Base qualities are not provided; no much larger clone lies one nucleotide away. The data belong to a study of technical replicates of blood from a few donors (dated by TCRdb to 2015 to 2018). The receptor library was made with the immunoSEQ multiplex PCR assay. The table was pulled from immuneACCESS by TCRdb, which kept in-frame rearrangements only. Such tables lose some clones; where checked, under half of the loss comes from unresolved V genes, and the rest has no known cause. The sample yields approximately 12,000 clones; 94% were counted once. Approximately 7.6% of the sample comes from the top ten. The sequence was obtained from a human donor in good health. Specimen: PBMCs.

In nucleotide form, the sequence is TGTGCCAGCAACCCTAGCGGCACAGATACGCAGTATTTT. Translation gives CASNPSGTDTQYF. The rearrangement joined TRBV2 to TRBJ2-3; possibly the D gene is TRBD2, per 6 matching bases. Looking up the germline V gene yields CDR1 SNHLY and CDR2 FYNNEI. V is reduced by 7 bases and J by 1 base, leaving a spacing of 9 bases between them. The cysteine opens and the phenylalanine closes a CDR3 of 13 amino acids. The read is trimmed to its CDR3 DNA, 39 bases read in frame from base 1. The full variable domain, completed from the reference TRBV2 and TRBJ2-3 proteins outside the CDR3, reads EPEVTQTPSHQVTQMGQEVILRCVPISNHLYFYWYRQILGQKVEFLVSFYNNEISEKSEIFDDQFSVERPDGSNFTLKIRSTKLEDSAMYFCASNPSGTDTQYFGPGTRLTVL.